This TCR beta chain stems from a study of blood T cell repertoires in COVID-19. Study-level background: From the United States, Italy and Spain came samples of acute and convalescent COVID-19. Nucleic acid was either cDNA or gDNA, and it came from T cells, B-cell-depleted T cells, or PBMCs.

Authors' data handling: Amplification from reference gene primers served as the basis for estimated nucleated cell counts. The assay was immunoSEQ multiplex PCR, and TCRdb's table has in-frame clones only and misses some. The D gene and trimming were derived from the DNA, and the V and J assignments and clone size from that table. The sample gives approximately 200,000 clones, about 85% of which show up once; less than 6.5% is in the top ten. This CDR3 spans 15 amino acids. Per the germline V gene, CDR1 is SGHTA and CDR2 is FQGNSA. Trimming removed 5 bases from V and 2 bases from J; junction bases left unmatched: 7.

The rearrangement joins TRBV7-2 to TRBJ2-5, with TRBD1 identical over 8 bases. This receptor was identified in a woman aged 60-75 years who had recovered from COVID-19. Sequenced sample: peripheral blood. The CDR3 region has the DNA TGTGCCAGCAGCCCGAGTAGACAGGGGCAAGAGACCCAGTACTTC. As protein: CASSPSRQGQETQYF.